Listed below are T cell receptor beta chains from one sample, sequenced in a study of shared clonotypes between healthy human individuals. Libraries were prepared by immunoSEQ multiplex PCR; TCRdb keeps only in-frame clonotypes and omits some of them. The sample holds fewer than 400,000 clones; approximately 74% are singletons and the top ten take about a tenth. The material sequenced was memory CD4+ T cells sorted from blood. Source of these receptors: a young man in good health. The CDR3 runs from the conserved cysteine through the conserved F or W. The order of the fields is V gene, J gene, D gene, clone size, CDR3 DNA, CDR3 protein. A D gene is named only where the DNA matches it firmly. Part of the rows lack a size; the others show once, few, many or a class for expanded clones.

v_gene: TRBV28; j_gene: TRBJ1-2; d_gene: -; abundance: -; CDR3nt: TGTGCCAGCAGCCCCGCCGGGGGACCTTATGGCTACACCTTC; CDR3aa: CASSPAGGPYGYTF
v_gene: TRBV5-1; j_gene: TRBJ2-2; d_gene: TRBD1; abundance: -; CDR3nt: TGCGCCAGCAGCTTGGCGGGACAGGTCAACCGGGAGCTGTTTTTT; CDR3aa: CASSLAGQVNRELFF
v_gene: TRBV30; j_gene: TRBJ1-3; d_gene: -; abundance: -; CDR3nt: TGTGCCTGGAGTGTACTTGGGACATCGACCTCTGGAAACACCATATATTTT; CDR3aa: CAWSVLGTSTSGNTIYF
v_gene: TRBV11-2; j_gene: TRBJ2-7; d_gene: -; abundance: -; CDR3nt: TGTGCCAGCAGCTTCGTCACCTCCTACGAGCAGTACTTC; CDR3aa: CASSFVTSYEQYF
v_gene: TRBV7-6; j_gene: TRBJ2-2; d_gene: TRBD1; abundance: -; CDR3nt: TGTGCCAGCAGCCGAGGACAGGGGAGATCCGGGGAGCTGTTTTTT; CDR3aa: CASSRGQGRSGELFF
v_gene: TRBV29-1; j_gene: TRBJ2-5; d_gene: -; abundance: few; CDR3nt: TGCAGCGTTGAAGATCGCCGGAGGCGGGAGACCCAGTACTTC; CDR3aa: CSVEDRRRRETQYF
v_gene: TRBV5-1; j_gene: TRBJ2-7; d_gene: TRBD1; abundance: -; CDR3nt: TGCGCCAGCAGCCTGGACAGGGCTTGGGAGCAGTACTTC; CDR3aa: CASSLDRAWEQYF
v_gene: TRBV10-3; j_gene: TRBJ2-4; d_gene: TRBD2; abundance: many; CDR3nt: TGTGCCATCAGTGACTCAACTAGCGGGAGTGGTTGGGATAAAAACATTCAGTACTTC; CDR3aa: CAISDSTSGSGWDKNIQYF
v_gene: TRBV6-1; j_gene: TRBJ1-2; d_gene: -; abundance: -; CDR3nt: TGTGCCAGCAGGGGGGAAGCTAACTATGGTTACACCTTC; CDR3aa: CASRGEANYGYTF
v_gene: TRBV5-1; j_gene: TRBJ2-1; d_gene: -; abundance: once; CDR3nt: TGCGCCAGCAGCTTGGGAACAACATCCTACAATGAGCAGTTCTTC; CDR3aa: CASSLGTTSYNEQFF
v_gene: TRBV2; j_gene: TRBJ2-5; d_gene: -; abundance: few; CDR3nt: TGTGCCAGCAAGGGGGAGCGGCTGATGGAGACCCAGTACTTC; CDR3aa: CASKGERLMETQYF
v_gene: TRBV9; j_gene: TRBJ1-2; d_gene: -; abundance: -; CDR3nt: TGTGCCAGCAGCGTAGGGGCGCGGGGAGTTGATGGCTACACCTTC; CDR3aa: CASSVGARGVDGYTF
v_gene: TRBV11-3; j_gene: TRBJ2-1; d_gene: -; abundance: -; CDR3nt: TGTGCCAGCAGCCGGTCGGACGGAGGAAACAATGAGCAGTTCTTC; CDR3aa: CASSRSDGGNNEQFF
v_gene: TRBV15; j_gene: TRBJ2-5; d_gene: -; abundance: few; CDR3nt: TGTGCCACCAGCAGAGGGCAGGAACAAGAGACCCAGTACTTC; CDR3aa: CATSRGQEQETQYF
v_gene: TRBV5-4; j_gene: TRBJ2-7; d_gene: -; abundance: -; CDR3nt: TGTGCCAGCAGCTCCCGGGACAAGAGCTCCTACGAGCAGTACTTC; CDR3aa: CASSSRDKSSYEQYF
v_gene: TRBV5-4; j_gene: TRBJ2-5; d_gene: TRBD2; abundance: many; CDR3nt: TGTGCCAGCAGCTTGGCTAGCGGGAGTTCAGAGACCCAGTACTTC; CDR3aa: CASSLASGSSETQYF
v_gene: TRBV7-8; j_gene: TRBJ2-3; d_gene: -; abundance: -; CDR3nt: TGTGCCAGCAGCTTAGAAGGAGCGGGCACAGATACGCAGTATTTT; CDR3aa: CASSLEGAGTDTQYF
v_gene: TRBV7-8; j_gene: TRBJ2-2; d_gene: -; abundance: many; CDR3nt: TGTGCCAGCAGCTTACGGGAGCTGATCGCCGGGGAGCTGTTTTTT; CDR3aa: CASSLRELIAGELFF
v_gene: TRBV19; j_gene: TRBJ2-7; d_gene: -; abundance: once; CDR3nt: TGTGCCAACAAGAACGGCGGAGGTTGGTACGAGCAGTACTTC; CDR3aa: CANKNGGGWYEQYF
v_gene: TRBV5-4; j_gene: TRBJ2-7; d_gene: TRBD2; abundance: -; CDR3nt: TGTGCCAGCAGTTCCCTAGCGGAAGTGGGCGAGCAGTACTTC; CDR3aa: CASSSLAEVGEQYF
v_gene: TRBV14; j_gene: TRBJ2-7; d_gene: TRBD1; abundance: -; CDR3nt: TGTGCCAGCAGCCAAGACCCAGGGGGCTTCGGGGAGCAGTACTTC; CDR3aa: CASSQDPGGFGEQYF
v_gene: TRBV4-3; j_gene: TRBJ2-3; d_gene: -; abundance: -; CDR3nt: TGCGCCAGCAGCCTGAACGCTGAAAACACAGATACGCAGTATTTT; CDR3aa: CASSLNAENTDTQYF
v_gene: TRBV11-2; j_gene: TRBJ2-1; d_gene: TRBD2; abundance: few; CDR3nt: TGTGCCAGCAGCTTAGTTACCCGGACTAGCTTCTACAATGAGCAGTTCTTC; CDR3aa: CASSLVTRTSFYNEQFF
v_gene: TRBV7-8; j_gene: TRBJ2-1; d_gene: -; abundance: -; CDR3nt: TGTGCCAGCAGCTCAACCCGCGGGACTCCCGGCGGTGAGCAGTTCTTC; CDR3aa: CASSSTRGTPGGEQFF
v_gene: TRBV11-1; j_gene: TRBJ2-1; d_gene: -; abundance: few; CDR3nt: TGTGCCAGCAGCTTAGTGGCAGCGAACAATGAGCAGTTCTTC; CDR3aa: CASSLVAANNEQFF